This T cell receptor beta chain appears in the sequencing data of a study of cytomegalovirus exposure and HLA in healthy donors. Study-wide results and limits: Cytomegalovirus status, reportedly, was diagnosed with high specificity and sensitivity by the classifier. A subsequent analysis found that TCR clusters from the first cohort also tended to co-occur in the 110 or so validation repertoires, with around 94% of cluster scores above 0.

Of note for this clone: Its antigen is as yet unknown. In the same sample, other DNA sequences code for this CDR3.

V gave up 1 base and J gave up 4 bases, with 11 bases separating them. The CDR3 has 15 residues. Germline values: CDR1 LNHDA, CDR2 SQIVND (reference sequence). TCRdb keeps only in-frame clones here, not all; method: immunoSEQ multiplex PCR. The sample comprises 150,000 to 170,000 clones, 75% to 90% of which are singletons, and approximately 20% rests with the top ten. This TCR came from a man younger than 30 in good health and CMV-seropositive. The sample taken for sequencing was PBMCs. The V and J genes are TRBV19 and TRBJ1-5, with D hard to call. CDR3: CASSIGRAGNQPQHF. CDR3 DNA sequence: TGTGCCAGTAGTATAGGGAGGGCTGGTAATCAGCCCCAGCATTTT.